The source of this T cell receptor beta chain is a study of blood T cell repertoires in COVID-19 (dated by TCRdb to the early 2020s). In the study overall: Samples covering the acute and convalescent phases of COVID-19 were provided by collaborators in the United States, Italy and Spain. A de-identified subject ID, COVID-19 status, age in years and sex were almost always included in the sample metadata. The prospective study material was composed of cDNA or gDNA derived from T cells, B-cell-depleted T cells, or PBMCs. A freely available public database, intended as a resource for researchers studying the immune response to SARS-CoV-2, is where the repertoires were released. Where HLA class I and class II types were available, the types were taken from metadata supplied by the sample provider, not from assay-based typing. Samples came from the ongoing ImmuneRACE study (first 160 participants) plus 1,254 subjects from 6 global collaborators. Deeply sampled blood TCRbeta repertoires from subjects exposed to, actively infected with, or recovered from COVID-19 were included in the dataset.

The immunoSEQ Assay, a bias-controlled multiplex PCR, was used to amplify TCRbeta CDR3 regions from genomic DNA. The paper's data handling went like this. The number of nucleated cells in each sample was estimated by amplification of reference gene primers within the assay. To quantify the absolute abundance of each unique TCRbeta CDR3 rearrangement, sequence reads were collapsed and filtered. For each sample, productive Simpson clonality was calculated by taking the square root of Simpson's diversity index across productive rearrangements. TCRdb retrieved this table from immuneACCESS and kept in-frame rearrangements only. Not all clones are present; in checked studies, unresolved V genes account for under half, and no reason is known for the remainder. Clone size and the V and J calls come from that table; the DNA yielded D and trimming. Recorded for this sample are approximately 110,000 clones; approximately 86% of them occurred a single time. The biggest ten clones account for 0.75% to 0.9% of the sample.

Collaborating institutions collected whole blood in K2EDTA tubes following their own protocols. Collaborator samples were shipped for TCRbeta analysis as frozen whole blood, isolated PBMCs, or DNA extracted from either sample type. Measured from the cysteine to the phenylalanine, the CDR3 is 15 residues long. The retained sequence is limited to the CDR3, 45 bases, with the frame set at the first base. The germline V gene yields SGHAT for CDR1 and FQNNGV for CDR2. Trimming leaves V shorter by 4 bases and J shorter by 4 bases, with the junction holding 4 bases beyond the gene matches. This clone was detected a few times. What this receptor recognizes is not known. No much larger clone exists at a distance of one base, and base qualities are not known. Overall study results and their limits: The amount of clinical and demographic metadata varied by source and participant and was provided uncurated.

The sequencing input was peripheral blood. The chain uses TRBV11-2 and TRBJ2-2; TRBD2 agrees with 9 junctional bases. This receptor was taken from a woman in her fifties or sixties with active or convalescent COVID-19. The CDR3 has the sequence CASSYPTSGTGELFF. The DNA is as follows: TGTGCCAGCAGCTATCCGACTAGCGGCACCGGGGAGCTGTTTTTT.